This T cell receptor (beta chain) originates from a study of CD8 T cells in ankylosing spondylitis. About this clonotype itself: Its specificity is not known.

Study-wide results and limits: Earlier literature documents some of the motif variants in reactive arthritis synovial fluid and blood. Disease-linked clones proved CD8+ and comparatively uncommon in peripheral blood. What seemed typical of ankylosing spondylitis blood was a TCR beta motif built from 7 or 8 highly homologous variants. Significant enrichment of disease-linked clones was reported in matched ankylosing spondylitis synovial fluid.

Libraries of TCR beta came from quantitative 5'-RACE with molecular barcodes. TCRdb reanalysed the 5' RACE reads using MiXCR and keeps one entry per CDR3 protein. Of about 800,000 distinct CDR3 sequences in the sample, about 11% were seen once. The sequence was obtained from a male donor with ankylosing spondylitis. The specimen was blood, either unsorted or a sorted T cell fraction (not recorded which).

The DNA for the CDR3 is TGCGCCAGCAGCCAAGGGTGGGGGCGGGACAATGAGCAGTTCTTC. As protein: CASSQGWGRDNEQFF. This chain connects TRBV4-3 to TRBJ2-1; D perhaps matches TRBD1 (6 bases). V lost 1 base and J lost 5, with 12 bases in between. This CDR3 contains 15 residues. Germline CDR1 and CDR2: LGHNA and YSLEER.